The source of this TCR beta chain is a study of blood T cell repertoires in COVID-19 (TCRdb year 2020). Describing the broader study: Samples from collaborators originated in the United States, Italy and Spain and spanned both the acute and convalescent phases of COVID-19. A freely available public database, intended as a resource for researchers studying the immune response to SARS-CoV-2, is where the repertoires were released. The material from the prospective study consisted of cDNA or gDNA derived from T cells, B-cell-depleted T cells, or PBMCs. HLA class I and class II types, where available, came from metadata supplied by the sample provider rather than from assay-based typing. Subjects who had been exposed to COVID-19, were actively infected with it, or had recovered from it provided the deeply sampled blood TCRbeta repertoires that made up the dataset. The sample metadata nearly always contained a de-identified subject ID, COVID-19 status, age in years and sex. Samples came from the ongoing ImmuneRACE study (first 160 participants) plus 1,254 subjects from 6 global collaborators. Broad study findings and their caveats: How much clinical and demographic metadata was included differed by source and by participant, and the metadata was provided uncurated.

A word on this clone: The antigen this receptor binds is unknown. No much larger clonotype is one base removed from it; base qualities were not supplied.

The collaborating institutions used their own protocols to collect whole blood in K2EDTA tubes. Collaborator samples were shipped for TCRbeta analysis as frozen whole blood, isolated PBMCs, or DNA extracted from either sample type. TCRbeta CDR3 regions were amplified from genomic DNA by means of the immunoSEQ Assay, a bias-controlled multiplex PCR. On the study's bioinformatics: Within the assay, amplification of reference gene primers was used to estimate how many nucleated cells each sample contained. Sequence reads were collapsed and filtered to measure the absolute abundance of every unique TCRbeta CDR3 rearrangement. For each sample, productive Simpson clonality was calculated as the square root of Simpson's diversity index across productive rearrangements. Imported from immuneACCESS, the table was reduced by TCRdb to in-frame sequences with V and J called. These copies leave out some clones; in studies compared against another copy, an unresolved V gene accounts for under half, and the cause of the remainder is not known. V and J calls and clone size are those listed in that table; D and trimming were worked out from the DNA. In this sample the table shows 75,000 to 100,000 clones, approximately 91% of which occur a single time. The biggest ten clones account for approximately 7.3% of the sample.

V and J are trimmed by 2 bases and 7 bases, and the gene matches miss 5 bases of the junction. The germline V gene supplies CDR1 MDHEN and CDR2 SYDVKM. The CDR3 runs 15 amino acids, cysteine and phenylalanine included. Only the CDR3 part of the read is kept: 45 bases, read in frame from the first base. Here the chain combines TRBV28 and TRBJ1-6; 7 of the junction bases match TRBD1. The origin of this receptor is a man aged 65 to 79 with acute or convalescent COVID-19. Input material: peripheral blood. The sequenced DNA is TGTGCCAGCAGTTTACCGGGACAGCTGAATTCACCCCTCCACTTT. It translates to CASSLPGQLNSPLHF.